The 26 T cell receptor beta chains given below trace back to one sample, sequenced in a study of tumor and adjacent non-tumor tissue in lung cancer. RNA was extracted from bulk tissue without any cell sorting. The normal lung tissue was taken more than 3 cm from the tumor edge. The library came from three nested PCR rounds adapted from ARM-PCR protocols. Using its own MiXCR run on the multiplex PCR reads, TCRdb lists one record per CDR3 protein. The sample gives some 95,000 distinct CDR3 sequences, 75% to 85% of which show up once; more than 30% is in the top ten. Sequences were obtained from distant non-tumor lung tissue. The receptors derive from a man in his sixties with small cell lung cancer.

As concerns this clonotype: The junction departs from germline at one end; a sequencing error may be responsible. V and J are TRBV20-1 and TRBJ2-7; no reliable D call. This CDR3 comprises 12 residues. The V gene's germline CDR1 is DFQATT and CDR2 SNEGSKA (reference sequence). DNA for the CDR3: TGCAGCGCTAGTCTACTCGGCTACGAGCAGTACTTC. Amino acids: CSASLLGYEQYF.

In the case of this clonotype: Here the CDR3 omits its conserved ending phenylalanine or tryptophan, so a read error is the likely source. The chain joins TRBV4-1 to TRBJ1-1; 9 bases are shared with TRBD1. The CDR3 consists of 15 residues. Germline CDR1 is MGHRA and CDR2 is YSYEKL. This chain's CDR3 is CASSQAGQGNTEAFI. In DNA, the CDR3 is TGCGCCAGTAGCCAAGCGGGACAGGGGAACACTGAAGCTTTCATT.

With respect to this clonotype: Likely a read error: the CDR3 ends without its conserved phenylalanine or tryptophan. The chain employs TRBV29-1 and TRBJ2-2; 9 bases line up with TRBD1. This CDR3 comprises 14 residues. Germline trimming cut 6 bases from V and 6 bases from J; bases unmatched to any gene: 8. Germline V gives CDR1 SQVTM, CDR2 ANQGSEA. CDR3 in amino acids: CSVPGQGDAGELFL. The CDR3 DNA reads as TGCAGCGTCCCGGGACAGGGAGATGCCGGGGAGCTGTTTTTG.

Remarks on this clonotype: The conserved closing phenylalanine or tryptophan is absent in this CDR3, likely reflecting a read error. The limits of the CDR3 on the DNA are not certain, so only TCRdb's listed CDR3 is given. The chain has TRBV11-2 and TRBJ2-1; TRBD1, as called in the table, went unchecked against the DNA. The CDR3 length is 17 residues, termini included. Germline V gives CDR1 SGHAT, CDR2 FQNNGV. The CDR3 reads CASSLVTAQSSYNEQFS.

In this sample, this clonotype turned up a few times. The chain couples TRBV6-4 to TRBJ2-2; no clear D. V was clipped by 0 bases and J by 6 bases, with 11 bases between them. Looked up from germline, CDR1 is MRHNA and CDR2 is SNTAGT. The CDR3 loop spans 15 amino acids. As DNA, the CDR3 is TGTGCCAGCAGTGACTCGGCGAGAGCGTCCGGGGAGCTGTTTTTT. This gives the protein CASSDSARASGELFF.

This sequence joins TRBV29-1 and TRBJ1-1; D is ambiguous. This CDR3 is built from 14 residues. The V and J ends lost 7 bases and 4 bases respectively, with 19 bases between them. Germline CDR1 SQVTM, CDR2 ANQGSEA. The CDR3 loop is CSGWDRSRSTEAFF. The DNA for the CDR3 is TGCAGCGGCTGGGATAGGTCTAGGAGCACTGAAGCTTTCTTT. Drawing the rest from reference TRBV29-1 and TRBJ1-1, the complete variable domain is SAVISQKPSRDICQRGTSLTIQCQVDSQVTMMFWYRQQPGQSLTLIATANQGSEATYESGFVIDKFPISRPNLTFSTLTVSNMSPEDSSIYLCSGWDRSRSTEAFFGQGTRLTVV.

As to this clonotype: Relative to the germline gene, one junction end is altered; a read error may explain this. This chain uses TRBV5-4 with TRBJ2-1, with 8 bases lining up with TRBD2. The CDR3 sequence is 15 residues long. The germline CDR1 and CDR2 sequences are SGHNT and YYREEE (reference sequence). This CDR3 reads CVSSFLAGGGNEQFF. CDR3 DNA: TGTGTCAGCAGCTTTCTAGCGGGTGGGGGCAATGAGCAGTTCTTC.

Notes on this clonotype: Its ends do not fully match the called genes, so a read error is possible. The J gene is TRBJ2-3, the V gene TRBV12-3 or TRBV12-4; the match to TRBD1 covers 9 bases. The CDR3 consists of 12 residues. This chain's CDR3 is CTSSQDRGMQYF. Here the CDR3 DNA reads TGTACCAGCAGTCAGGACAGGGGTATGCAGTATTTT.

The chain combines TRBV5-1 with TRBJ1-1; 7 bases fit TRBD1. Per the germline V gene, CDR1 is SGHRS and CDR2 is YFSETQ. The CDR3 covers 14 residues. V shed 10 bases and J 3 bases; nucleotides not matched to a gene: 12. The CDR3 DNA is TGCGCCTACACATTAGTGCAGGGGGACACTGAAGCTTTCTTT. Translating it yields CAYTLVQGDTEAFF.

This chain links TRBV11-2 with TRBJ2-7; the D gene could be TRBD1 or TRBD2 (5 bases each). V was shortened by 1 base and J by 3 bases, with 13 bases between the two germline ends. The length of the CDR3 is 15 residues. Germline V gives CDR1 SGHAT, CDR2 FQNNGV. CDR3 in amino acids: CASSLGRGPHYEQYF. Written as DNA, the CDR3 is TGTGCCAGCAGCTTAGGTAGGGGACCCCACTACGAGCAGTACTTC. Using reference TRBV11-2 and TRBJ2-7 for the parts outside the CDR3, the full variable domain is EAGVAQSPRYKIIEKRQSVAFWCNPISGHATLYWYQQILGQGPKLLIQFQNNGVVDDSQLPKDRFSAERLKGVDSTLKIQPAKLEDSAVYLCASSLGRGPHYEQYFGPGTRLTVT.

In the case of this clonotype: A much larger clone differs from this one at a single base, so this may be a read error. The chain links TRBV4-2 to TRBJ2-1, with TRBD2 matching over 14 bases. The germline V gene has CDR1 LGHNA and CDR2 YNFKEQ. CDR3 length: 17 residues. CDR3: CVGSPRSLTSGRGEQFF. The CDR3 bases are TGTGTCGGCAGCCCTCGGAGCCTGACTAGCGGGAGGGGTGAGCAGTTCTTC.

The chain employs TRBV28 and TRBJ2-7; 9 bases align to TRBD2. CDR1 is MDHEN and CDR2 is SYDVKM in the germline V gene. The CDR3 covers 18 residues. The J segment lost 3 bases and the V segment lost 11 bases, leaving 23 bases of the junction unmatched. Here the CDR3 DNA reads TGTGCCTGCTTGAGCGGGGGGTTGACTAACAGGGTGGGCTACGAGCAGTACTTC. Amino acid sequence: CACLSGGLTNRVGYEQYF.

This clonotype was picked up one time. A much larger clone differs from this one at a single base, so this may be a read error. This chain links TRBV28 with TRBJ2-5; TRBD2 agrees at 7 bases. The CDR3 has 14 amino acids. CDR1 is MDHEN, CDR2 SYDVKM, per germline. Written as DNA, the CDR3 is TGTGGCATCGCTCTCCTAGCGGTCCAAGAGACCCAGTACTTC. It codes for CGIALLAVQETQYF.

The sample holds many counts of this clonotype. This rearrangement joins TRBV29-1 to TRBJ1-1; possibly TRBD1 for D (5 bases). The CDR3 runs 11 residues. Trimming took 4 bases from V and 6 from J, leaving 9 bases between them. Germline V gene data show CDR1 as SQVTM and CDR2 as ANQGSEA. In nucleotides, the CDR3 is TGCAGCGTTGGAAGACAGTCTGAAGCTTTCTTT. It translates to CSVGRQSEAFF.

Details on this clonotype: A read error may produce the germline difference seen at one junction end. J is TRBJ2-7 and V is TRBV4-1; D possibly corresponds to TRBD1 (5 bases). Germline V gene data show CDR1 as MGHRA and CDR2 as YSYEKL. This CDR3 comprises 15 residues. In DNA, the CDR3 is TGCGCCGGCAGCCAGGGCTGGGCCCCAGGCTACGAGCAGTACTTC. Translation: CAGSQGWAPGYEQYF.

The rearrangement links TRBV20-1 to TRBJ2-1, with 7 bases matching TRBD2. CDR1 is DFQATT, CDR2 SNEGSKA, per germline (reference sequence). The ends lost 0 bases at V and 8 bases at J; junction bases unmatched: 10. CDR3 size: 15 residues. The chain's CDR3 is CSARETGTNSHEQFF. The CDR3 DNA reads TGCAGTGCTAGAGAGACCGGGACTAACTCCCATGAGCAGTTCTTC.

This clonotype was found a few times. This chain joins TRBV7-9 and TRBJ2-1; 10 bases are shared with TRBD1. The CDR3 runs to 16 residues. V lost 2 bases, J lost 12 bases, and 13 bases stayed unmatched. In germline, CDR1 is SEHNR, CDR2 FQNEAQ (reference sequence). The CDR3 nucleotides read TGTGCCAGCAGCTTATTTGCGCTGACAGGGGGCGACGTGCAGTTCTTC. This encodes CASSLFALTGGDVQFF.

About this clonotype: One end of the junction fails to match germline, which may point to a read error. The gene calls are TRBV5-1 and TRBJ2-5; 8 bases map to TRBD2. CDR1 is SGHRS and CDR2 is YFSETQ in the germline V gene. The CDR3 contains 15 residues. The CDR3 sequence: CVSSNGRASGGTQYF. The CDR3 nucleotides are TGCGTCAGCAGTAACGGGAGGGCGAGTGGAGGGACCCAGTACTTC.

There are many counts of this clonotype. The junction shows a germline mismatch at one end, possibly a read error. The genes are TRBV10-3 and TRBJ1-4, with 9 bases fitting TRBD1. This CDR3 region has 14 residues. Looked up from germline, CDR1 is ENHRY and CDR2 is SYGVKD. The CDR3 region is CAILGQGEREKLSF. The CDR3 bases are TGTGCCATTCTGGGACAGGGAGAGAGGGAAAAACTGTCTTTT.

Note on this clonotype: One end of the junction varies from germline; a read error may be responsible. This chain connects TRBV5-4 to TRBJ1-4; D perhaps matches TRBD1 (5 bases). There are 15 residues in the CDR3. CDR1 and CDR2 (germline): SGHNT, YYREEE (reference sequence). Here the CDR3 DNA reads TGTGCCAGCAGCCCCGGTGGACAAACTAATGCAAAACTGTTTTTT. This translates into CASSPGGQTNAKLFF.

The J gene is TRBJ2-3, the V gene TRBV6-1, with D perhaps matching TRBD2 (5 bases). The CDR3 runs to 12 residues. Germline V gives CDR1 MNHNS, CDR2 SASEGT. CDR3 nucleotide sequence: TGTGATAGCAGTATGGGGAGAGATACGCAGTATTTT. Protein sequence: CDSSMGRDTQYF.

The rearrangement uses TRBV2 and TRBJ1-3; D is unclear. The germline V gene encodes CDR1 SNHLY and CDR2 FYNNEI. V was shortened by 5 bases and J by 8 bases, with 16 bases between the two germline ends. The CDR3 consists of 14 residues. The CDR3 loop reads CASSPTASADTIYF. The CDR3 DNA reads as TGTGCCAGCAGTCCTACAGCCTCAGCAGACACCATATATTTT.

As for this clonotype: Because the CDR3 is missing its conserved closing phenylalanine or tryptophan, this is likely a read error. The chain combines TRBV13 with TRBJ1-6, with D uncertain. The CDR3 runs 17 residues. The germline gives CDR1 PRHDT, CDR2 FYEKMQ (reference sequence). Trimming shortened V by 5 bases and J by 0 bases, and 14 bases separated the two germline ends. The CDR3: CASSQRDGSSYNSPLHL. The CDR3 coding sequence is TGTGCCAGCAGCCAACGCGACGGAAGCTCCTATAATTCACCCCTCCACCTT.

Remarks on this clonotype: A read error may account for a junction end that differs from germline. The V call is TRBV29-1, the J call TRBJ2-1; TRBD2 is a possible D gene (7 bases). Germline CDR1 reads SQVTM; CDR2 reads ANQGSEA. This CDR3 has 13 amino acids. The DNA of the CDR3 is TGCTGCGTGGGAGGGGGGCCACTCAATGAGCGGTTCTTC. Its translation is CCVGGGPLNERFF.

The chain employs TRBV18 and TRBJ2-6, with 9 nucleotides matching TRBD1. The CDR3 sequence is 15 residues long. Trimming took 5 bases from V and 3 from J; bases not matched to a gene: 2. Germline assignment: CDR1 KGHSH and CDR2 LQKENI. This CDR3 is CASSWTGDGANVLTF. CDR3 nucleotide sequence: TGTGCCAGCTCATGGACAGGGGATGGGGCCAACGTCCTGACTTTC.

This clonotype occurred many times. V is TRBV6-1 and J is TRBJ2-1; D is ambiguous. Trimming stripped 6 bases from V and 3 bases from J, with 9 bases between. Germline V gives CDR1 MNHNS, CDR2 SASEGT. The CDR3 covers 13 residues. The CDR3 DNA reads as TGTGCCAGCAGATCATGGGGCTACAATGAGCAGTTCTTC. Translating it yields CASRSWGYNEQFF.